Following are 7 T cell receptor beta chains from one sample sequenced in a study of T cells in Graves' hyperthyroidism and ophthalmopathy. Researchers took RNA transcripts and amplified the TCR beta CDR3 regions from them. RT-PCR in the first round (using the HTBI primer set) targeted the TCR CDR3. TCRdb recomputed calls from the multiplex PCR reads with MiXCR, one row per CDR3 protein. The data show under 600,000 distinct CDR3 sequences, roughly 15% seen once. Material: blood. Every receptor here comes from a middle-aged woman with Graves' ophthalmopathy.

This chain uses TRBV28 with TRBJ1-5; 9 bases match TRBD1. V lost 6 bases and J lost 3; bases outside the gene matches: 12. This CDR3 is 17 amino acids long. Per the germline V gene, CDR1 is MDHEN and CDR2 is SYDVKM. The CDR3 nucleotides are TGTGCCAGCAGCGGGCGGACCGGGACAGGGAACAATCAGCCCCAGCATTTT. Residues: CASSGRTGTGNNQPQHF.

This chain connects TRBV7-2 to TRBJ2-7, with 9 nucleotides matching TRBD1. The J segment lost 4 bases and the V segment lost 4 bases, leaving 5 bases of the junction unmatched. The CDR3 has 14 residues. Per the germline V gene, CDR1 is SGHTA and CDR2 is FQGNSA. CDR3: CASSSLGTGYEQYF. The CDR3 DNA sequence: TGTGCCAGCAGCTCCCTCGGGACAGGGTACGAGCAGTACTTC.

The chain carries TRBV5-1 and TRBJ2-5, with 8 bases matching TRBD1. The germline V gene has CDR1 SGHRS and CDR2 YFSETQ. V trimming: 1 base; J trimming: 3 bases; junction bases outside the gene matches: 2. The CDR3 runs to 14 residues. The CDR3 protein is CASSLRDRKETQYF. The CDR3 nucleotides read TGCGCCAGCAGCTTGAGGGACAGGAAAGAGACCCAGTACTTC.

The genes are TRBV30 and TRBJ1-3, with TRBD1 matching 7 bases. The V gene end was trimmed by 2 bases and the J gene end by 4 bases; junction bases not matched to a gene: 2. This CDR3 has 13 amino acids. Germline-derived CDR1 and CDR2 are GTSNPN and SVGIG (reference sequence). CDR3 bases: TGTGCCTGGAGTAAGGGGGCCGGAAACACCATATATTTT. It specifies CAWSKGAGNTIYF.

This clonotype was seen ten or more times. The rearrangement links TRBV27 to TRBJ2-7; D might be TRBD2 (6 bases). The CDR3 covers 15 residues. Trimming removed 3 bases at V and 0 bases at J, with 12 bases between. CDR1 and CDR2 (germline): MNHEY, SMNVEV (reference sequence). The CDR3 reads CASSLSSGTSYEQYF. The DNA of the CDR3 is TGTGCCAGCAGTTTGAGTAGCGGAACCTCCTACGAGCAGTACTTC.

The chain links TRBV19 to TRBJ2-5; TRBD1 might be the D (6 bases). This CDR3 is 14 amino acids long. The germline V and J ends were trimmed by 5 bases and 4 bases, with 14 bases remaining between them. The germline V gene encodes CDR1 LNHDA and CDR2 SQIVND (reference sequence). CDR3 region: CASSYSRGGETQYF. The CDR3 coding sequence is TGTGCCAGTAGTTATTCAAGAGGGGGAGAGACCCAGTACTTC.

This clonotype was found many times. The chain employs TRBV5-1 and TRBJ2-3; 9 nucleotides match TRBD1. V trimming: 0 bases; J trimming: 2 bases; junction bases outside the gene matches: 7. Looked up from germline, CDR1 is SGHRS and CDR2 is YFSETQ. CDR3 length: 17 amino acids. CDR3: CASSLARDRAPTDTQYF. Here the CDR3 DNA reads TGCGCCAGCAGCTTGGCCAGGGACAGGGCACCCACAGATACGCAGTATTTT. Full variable domain (rest looked up from reference TRBV5-1 and TRBJ2-3): KAGVTQTPRYLIKTRGQQVTLSCSPISGHRSVSWYQQTPGQGLQFLFEYFSETQRNKGNFPGRFSGRQFSNSRSEMNVSTLELGDSALYLCASSLARDRAPTDTQYFGPGTRLTVL.